The rows below give T cell receptor beta chains drawn from one sample of a study of cytomegalovirus exposure and HLA in healthy donors. Here immunoSEQ multiplex PCR was the method, and the copy in TCRdb shows in-frame clones only, minus some. The repertoire includes approximately 110,000 clones, more than 80% of them detected once, and approximately 6.1% sits in the top ten. The sample was PBMCs. The receptors come from a man aged 18 to 29 in good health and CMV-seronegative. Both conserved end residues are part of each CDR3. A D gene is named only where the DNA matches it firmly. Clone size, where shown, is once, few, many, or a class for clones that have expanded.

TRBV7-8	TRBJ1-3	.	.	CASSGPEVRASNTIYF	TGTGCCAGCAGCGGGCCGGAGGTCAGAGCCTCGAACACCATATATTTT
TRBV19	TRBJ2-1	.	TRBD2	CASSILPSGRNNEQFF	TGTGCCAGTAGTATTCTGCCTAGCGGGAGAAACAATGAGCAGTTCTTC
TRBV4-3	TRBJ1-2	.	.	CASSPGHHGYTF	TGCGCCAGCAGCCCCGGACACCACGGCTACACCTTC
TRBV27	TRBJ2-1	.	TRBD2	CASSLTSGSYNEQFF	TGTGCCAGCAGTTTAACTAGCGGCTCCTACAATGAGCAGTTCTTC
TRBV7-3	TRBJ1-1	.	.	CASSLVGQNTEAFF	TGTGCCAGCAGCTTAGTAGGACAGAACACTGAAGCTTTCTTT
TRBV27	TRBJ2-4	.	TRBD1	CASSLLQGEAKNIQYF	TGTGCCAGCAGTTTACTACAGGGGGAGGCCAAAAACATTCAGTACTTC
TRBV9	TRBJ1-6	.	.	CASSVDPYREYNSPLHF	TGTGCCAGCAGCGTAGACCCGTACAGGGAGTATAATTCACCCCTCCACTTT
TRBV5-1	TRBJ2-3	.	.	CASRYGGSADTQYF	TGCGCCAGCAGATATGGCGGGTCGGCAGATACGCAGTATTTT
TRBV11-2	TRBJ2-3	once	.	CASSLVTGVADTQYF	TGTGCCAGCAGCTTAGTGACGGGAGTGGCAGATACGCAGTATTTT
TRBV2	TRBJ2-3	few	TRBD2	CASRAAGLAGITDTQYF	TGTGCCAGCAGGGCCGCGGGACTAGCGGGAATCACAGATACGCAGTATTTT
TRBV5-6	TRBJ1-1	.	.	CASSSRLNTEAFF	TGTGCCAGCAGCTCACGACTTAACACTGAAGCTTTCTTT
TRBV7-9	TRBJ2-1	once	TRBD2	CASSFTWGGDEQFF	TGTGCCAGCAGCTTCACTTGGGGGGGGGATGAGCAGTTCTTC
TRBV7-6	TRBJ2-7	.	TRBD1	CASSSARDSSYEQYF	TGTGCCAGCAGCTCCGCTCGGGACAGCTCCTACGAGCAGTACTTC
TRBV4-3	TRBJ1-6	.	.	CASSHANSPLHF	TGCGCCAGCAGCCATGCGAATTCACCCCTCCACTTT
TRBV7-9	TRBJ2-7	.	.	CASSSRVLSSYEQYF	TGTGCCAGCAGCTCCAGGGTTTTAAGCTCCTACGAGCAGTACTTC
TRBV5-8	TRBJ2-5	.	.	CASSLGLEQYF	TGTGCCAGCAGCTTGGGACTGGAGCAGTACTTC
TRBV5-8	TRBJ2-2	few	.	CASNVPMVANTGELFF	TGTGCCAGCAACGTGCCGATGGTAGCAAACACCGGGGAGCTGTTTTTT
TRBV30	TRBJ2-5	few	.	CAWRGRLVGGETQYF	TGTGCCTGGAGGGGGAGACTAGTAGGAGGGGAGACCCAGTACTTC
TRBV18	TRBJ1-2	.	.	CASSPTSSGSNYGYTF	TGTGCCAGCTCACCTACCTCCAGCGGGTCAAACTATGGCTACACCTTC
TRBV5-1	TRBJ2-1	.	TRBD2	CASSLFLADSYNEQFF	TGCGCCAGCAGCTTGTTTCTAGCGGATAGCTACAATGAGCAGTTCTTC
TRBV7-9	TRBJ1-4	few	.	CASSLETGKLFF	TGTGCCAGCAGCTTAGAGACGGGAAAACTGTTTTTT
TRBV7-9	TRBJ1-1	few	.	CASSLGRMNTEAFF	TGTGCCAGCAGCTTAGGGCGGATGAACACTGAAGCTTTCTTT
TRBV27	TRBJ1-4	.	.	CASSLSGAEVNEKLFF	TGTGCCAGCAGTTTATCTGGGGCCGAGGTTAATGAAAAACTGTTTTTT
TRBV6-5	TRBJ2-7	.	.	CASSPVGSKYEQYF	TGTGCCAGCAGCCCGGTCGGGTCGAAATACGAGCAGTACTTC
TRBV7-5	TRBJ2-1	.	.	CVRSLAVSGIENEQFF	TGTGTCAGAAGCTTAGCAGTTAGCGGGATAGAGAATGAGCAGTTCTTC
TRBV29-1	TRBJ1-2	.	.	CSVVPRGDYGYTF	TGCAGCGTTGTCCCAAGGGGCGACTATGGCTACACCTTC
TRBV6-5	TRBJ2-2	.	TRBD2	CASSVAGDTGELFF	TGTGCCAGCAGTGTAGCGGGAGACACCGGGGAGCTGTTTTTT
TRBV28	TRBJ1-5	.	TRBD1	CASSARGRGPHQPQHF	TGTGCCAGCAGTGCCAGGGGGCGCGGGCCCCATCAGCCCCAGCATTTT
TRBV7-9	TRBJ2-7	.	TRBD1	CASSLARGLDEQYF	TGTGCCAGCAGCTTAGCCAGGGGGCTGGACGAGCAGTACTTC
TRBV28	TRBJ2-1	large	TRBD1	CASSWGQTYNEQFF	TGTGCCAGCAGTTGGGGACAGACCTACAATGAGCAGTTCTTC
TRBV27	TRBJ2-4	.	.	CASSYVHRKDIQYF	TGTGCCAGCAGTTACGTCCACAGGAAAGACATTCAGTACTTC
TRBV4-3	TRBJ1-1	.	.	CASSPGGRGNTEAFF	TGCGCCAGCAGCCCCGGGGGGAGGGGGAACACTGAAGCTTTCTTT
TRBV7-2	TRBJ2-3	.	TRBD2	CASSLGVLAGADTQYF	TGTGCCAGCAGCTTGGGGGTACTAGCGGGAGCAGATACGCAGTATTTT
TRBV7-9	TRBJ2-2	.	TRBD1	CASSPHDRGQAGELFF	TGTGCCAGCAGCCCCCACGACAGGGGGCAAGCCGGGGAGCTGTTTTTT
TRBV6-1	TRBJ1-2	.	.	CASSDVSFYGYTF	TGTGCCAGCAGTGACGTGTCCTTCTATGGCTACACCTTC
TRBV4-3	TRBJ2-3	.	.	CASSPRATDTQYF	TGCGCCAGCAGCCCCAGGGCCACAGATACGCAGTATTTT
TRBV29-1	TRBJ2-7	.	TRBD2	CSVEWLAGDDEQYF	TGCAGCGTTGAATGGCTAGCGGGAGACGACGAGCAGTACTTC
TRBV15	TRBJ1-2	.	TRBD1	CATSRDRGTGFGYTF	TGTGCCACCAGCAGAGATCGCGGGACAGGGTTTGGCTACACCTTC
TRBV19	TRBJ2-5	.	TRBD2	CASSIVGEGTGKTQYF	TGTGCCAGTAGTATAGTCGGGGAGGGGACGGGAAAGACCCAGTACTTC
TRBV6-6	TRBJ1-2	.	.	CASSHRVNYGYTF	TGTGCCAGCAGTCACAGGGTTAACTATGGCTACACCTTC
TRBV5-4	TRBJ2-7	.	TRBD2	CASSLAWAGGGWGREQYF	TGTGCCAGCAGCTTGGCCTGGGCGGGAGGGGGATGGGGGCGGGAGCAGTACTTC
TRBV27	TRBJ2-7	.	.	CASSHRILAEQYF	TGTGCCAGCAGCCACAGGATTCTGGCCGAGCAGTACTTC
TRBV7-6	TRBJ2-1	.	TRBD2	CASSDGTSLNEQFF	TGTGCCAGCAGCGACGGGACTAGCCTGAATGAGCAGTTCTTC
TRBV19	TRBJ1-5	.	.	CASSIKSGNSNQPQHF	TGTGCCAGTAGTATAAAGTCAGGGAATAGCAATCAGCCCCAGCATTTT
TRBV28	TRBJ1-1	.	.	CASSPPLEMVTEAFF	TGTGCCAGCAGTCCTCCCCTGGAGATGGTCACTGAAGCTTTCTTT
TRBV7-2	TRBJ1-2	once	.	CASTQGAVYYTF	TGTGCCAGCACCCAAGGGGCAGTTTACTACACCTTC
TRBV6-5	TRBJ1-1	few	.	CASSYSGVGGTEAFF	TGTGCCAGCAGTTACTCGGGGGTAGGGGGCACTGAAGCTTTCTTT
TRBV28	TRBJ1-2	.	TRBD1	CASSPWTGGGYGYTF	TGTGCCAGCAGTCCATGGACAGGGGGAGGCTATGGCTACACCTTC
TRBV7-2	TRBJ2-5	.	TRBD2	CASNLGLRLAKGTQYF	TGTGCCAGCAACTTAGGATTACGACTAGCCAAGGGGACCCAGTACTTC
TRBV9	TRBJ1-2	once	TRBD1	CASSAGQGVYGYTF	TGTGCCAGCAGCGCGGGACAGGGGGTCTATGGCTACACCTTC